This T cell receptor (beta chain) was identified in a study of early T cells in non-severe SARS-CoV-2 infection. Study information: The input, bulk RNA from unsorted whole blood, was sequenced, and chains were unpaired.

One entry per CDR3 protein results from TCRdb running MiXCR on the 5' RACE reads. The sample includes 40,000 to 45,000 distinct CDR3 sequences, 4.7% of them seen just once. This clonotype was seen ten or more times. This receptor was identified in an adult who was a healthcare worker with PCR-confirmed SARS-CoV-2 infection or an uninfected control (not recorded which). The specimen was whole blood.

In DNA, the CDR3 is TGTGCCAGCTCACCATCGGGACAGGAGTCTCTCGAGCAGTACTTC. Residues: CASSPSGQESLEQYF. The chain is built from TRBV18 and TRBJ2-7; 8 bases match TRBD1. The junction had 9 bases not matched to a gene; V was cut back by 2 bases and J by 6 bases. Germline assignment: CDR1 KGHSH and CDR2 LQKENI. The CDR3 sequence is 15 residues long.